What follows are 12 T cell receptor beta chains derived from one specimen sequenced in a study of cytomegalovirus exposure and HLA in healthy donors (dated by TCRdb to about 2017). The library was generated by the immunoSEQ multiplex PCR assay. A mixture of 60 forward primers for TCR Vbeta segments and 13 reverse primers for TCR Jbeta segments was used in the multiplex PCR. Here the immuneACCESS table is served through TCRdb, limited to in-frame sequences with V and J called. Missing clones are a known gap in these copies; in checked studies unresolved V genes cover under half, and the rest lacks a known reason. The sample table records fewer than 200,000 clones; 80% of these occur just once. In total, the top ten clones hold more than 5.5% of the sample. The material sequenced was PBMCs. The source of these receptors is a man in his forties in good health and CMV-seronegative.

This rearrangement joins TRBV5-1 to TRBJ2-1; perhaps TRBD2 as D (6 bases). Trimming left V 0 bases short and J 7 bases short, with 17 bases between. The CDR3 length is 16 residues. CDR1 is SGHRS, CDR2 YFSETQ, per germline. The CDR3 reads CASSLAGTGGANEQFF. CDR3 DNA sequence: TGCGCCAGCAGCTTGGCCGGCACGGGCGGGGCGAATGAGCAGTTCTTC.

The rearrangement uses TRBV2 and TRBJ1-6, with 8 bases lining up with TRBD1. Germline assignment: CDR1 SNHLY and CDR2 FYNNEI. With V trimmed by 6 bases and J by 5 bases, 6 bases remained unmatched. The length of the CDR3 is 15 residues. The CDR3 loop is CASSVGQGDNSPLHF. CDR3 sequence (DNA): TGTGCCAGCAGCGTCGGACAGGGCGATAATTCACCCCTCCACTTT.

This clone has only one observation. The chain links TRBV5-1 to TRBJ2-5; tentative D call: TRBD2 (6 bases). The CDR3 has 15 residues. The germline V and J ends were trimmed by 4 bases and 2 bases, with 15 bases remaining between them. Germline CDR1 SGHRS, CDR2 YFSETQ. The CDR3 region is CASSIGTREQETQYF. The DNA of the CDR3 is TGCGCCAGCAGCATAGGGACTCGCGAACAAGAGACCCAGTACTTC.

The chain combines TRBV7-2 with TRBJ1-1, with D maybe TRBD1 (6 bases). The CDR3 spans 16 residues. CDR1 and CDR2 (germline): SGHTA, FQGNSA. The germline V and J ends were trimmed by 5 bases and 5 bases, with 21 bases remaining between them. CDR3 sequence (DNA): TGTGCCAGCAGCCTCCCCGGCAGGGGCGACGGGACTGAAGCTTTCTTT. Protein: CASSLPGRGDGTEAFF.

This chain joins TRBV6-6 and TRBJ2-3; no firm D call. CDR1 MNHNY and CDR2 SVGAGI come from the germline V gene (reference sequence). With 0 bases removed from V and 4 bases from J, the gap between germline ends came to 8 bases. The CDR3 is made up of 14 amino acids. In nucleotides, the CDR3 is TGTGCCAGCAGTTACTCAAGCCTGTCAGATACGCAGTATTTT. Translation gives CASSYSSLSDTQYF.

This chain links TRBV27 with TRBJ2-6; 11 positions agree with TRBD1. The junction had 10 bases not matched to a gene; V was cut back by 5 bases and J by 1 base. This CDR3 is built from 19 residues. CDR1 is MNHEY, CDR2 SMNVEV, per germline (reference sequence). The CDR3 DNA is TGTGCCAGCAGTCCGACCCGGACAGGGGGCGGGTCTGGGGCCAACGTCCTGACTTTC. It translates to CASSPTRTGGGSGANVLTF.

The chain uses TRBV7-9 and TRBJ1-5; D remains ambiguous. Trimming removed 5 bases from V and 0 bases from J, with 14 bases in between. Germline assignment: CDR1 SEHNR and CDR2 FQNEAQ (reference sequence). This CDR3 is 16 amino acids long. The CDR3 DNA follows: TGTGCCAGCAGCCAAAAAACACCGTATAGCAATCAGCCCCAGCATTTT. Its protein is CASSQKTPYSNQPQHF.

This clone has only one observation. The J gene is TRBJ2-1, the V gene TRBV25-1, with TRBD2 matching 8 bases. CDR1 and CDR2 from the germline V gene are MGHDK and SYGVNS. V dropped 5 bases and J dropped 10; count of bases not matched to a gene: 13. This CDR3 is 15 amino acids long. CDR3 loop: CASSKVSGTYIEQFF. The CDR3 nucleotides are TGTGCCAGCAGTAAGGTTAGCGGGACGTACATCGAGCAGTTCTTC.

This clone was seen only once. V gene TRBV6-1 combines with J gene TRBJ2-2; TRBD2 matches 12 bases. CDR1 MNHNS and CDR2 SASEGT come from the germline V gene. Trimming at V came to 4 bases and at J to 5 bases, leaving 2 bases not matched to a gene. CDR3 length: 15 residues. Here the CDR3 DNA reads TGTGCCAGCAGTGGGACTAGCGGGGTGACCGGGGAGCTGTTTTTT. Its protein product is CASSGTSGVTGELFF.

The V call is TRBV7-2, the J call TRBJ2-3, with D possibly TRBD2 on 5 matching bases. The CDR3 is 15 amino acids. Trimming cost V 2 bases and J 3 bases, with 12 bases left between them. Germline loops: CDR1 SGHTA, CDR2 FQGNSA. This CDR3 reads CASSLSSGRTDTQYF. The CDR3 nucleotides read TGTGCCAGCAGCTTAAGCAGCGGTAGGACAGATACGCAGTATTTT.

The chain uses TRBV7-2 and TRBJ2-7; a possible D gene is TRBD1 (6 bases). Germline V lookup: CDR1 SGHTA, CDR2 FQGNSA. The CDR3 has 14 residues. Trimming stripped 5 bases from V and 2 bases from J, with 13 bases between. This chain's CDR3 is CASSPGTPTYEQYF. In nucleotides, the CDR3 is TGTGCCAGCAGCCCAGGGACACCTACCTACGAGCAGTACTTC.

The chain has TRBV19 and TRBJ1-5; TRBD1 is a possible D gene (6 bases). CDR3 size: 15 residues. CDR1 and CDR2 (germline): LNHDA, SQIVND (reference sequence). Trimming stripped 7 bases from V and 0 bases from J, with 13 bases between. CDR3 protein: CASTWDTLSNQPQHF. The DNA for the CDR3 is TGTGCCAGTACCTGGGACACCCTTAGCAATCAGCCCCAGCATTTT.